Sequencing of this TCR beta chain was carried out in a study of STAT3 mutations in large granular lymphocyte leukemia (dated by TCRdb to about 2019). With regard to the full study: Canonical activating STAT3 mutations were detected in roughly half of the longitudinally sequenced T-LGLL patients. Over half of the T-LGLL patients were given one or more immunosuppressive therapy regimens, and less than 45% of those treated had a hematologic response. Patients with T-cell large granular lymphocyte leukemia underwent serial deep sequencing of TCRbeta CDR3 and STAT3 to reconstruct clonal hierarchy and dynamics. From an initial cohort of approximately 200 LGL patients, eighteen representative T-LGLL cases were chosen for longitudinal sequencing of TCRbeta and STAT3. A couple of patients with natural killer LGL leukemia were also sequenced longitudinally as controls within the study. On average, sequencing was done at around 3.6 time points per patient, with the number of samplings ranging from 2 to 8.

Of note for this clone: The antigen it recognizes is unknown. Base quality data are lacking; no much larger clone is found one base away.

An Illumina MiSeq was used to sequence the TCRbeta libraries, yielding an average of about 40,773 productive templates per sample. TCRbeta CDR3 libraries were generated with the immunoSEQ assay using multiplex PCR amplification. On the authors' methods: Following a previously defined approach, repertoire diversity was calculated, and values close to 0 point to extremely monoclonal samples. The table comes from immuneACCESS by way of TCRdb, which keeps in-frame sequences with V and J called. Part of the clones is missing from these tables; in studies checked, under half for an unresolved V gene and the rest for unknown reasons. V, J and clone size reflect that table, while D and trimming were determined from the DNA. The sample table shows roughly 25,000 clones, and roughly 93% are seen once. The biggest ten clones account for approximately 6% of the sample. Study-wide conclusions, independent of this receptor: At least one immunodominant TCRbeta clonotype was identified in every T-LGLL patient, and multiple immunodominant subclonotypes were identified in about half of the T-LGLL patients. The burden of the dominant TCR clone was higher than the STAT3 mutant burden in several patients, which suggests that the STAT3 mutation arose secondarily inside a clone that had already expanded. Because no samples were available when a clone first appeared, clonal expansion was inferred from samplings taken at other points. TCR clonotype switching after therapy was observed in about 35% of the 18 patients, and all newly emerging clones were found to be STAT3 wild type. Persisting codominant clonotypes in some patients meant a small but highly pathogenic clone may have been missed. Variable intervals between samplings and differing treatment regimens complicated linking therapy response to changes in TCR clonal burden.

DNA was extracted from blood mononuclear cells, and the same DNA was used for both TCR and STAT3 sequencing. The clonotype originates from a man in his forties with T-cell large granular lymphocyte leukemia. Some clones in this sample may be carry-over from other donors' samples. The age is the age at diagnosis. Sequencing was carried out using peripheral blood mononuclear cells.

The CDR3 reads CASRNSYNEQFF. Read as DNA, the sequence is TGCGCCAGCAGGAACTCGTACAATGAGCAGTTCTTC. The chain couples TRBV5-1 to TRBJ2-1; the D segment cannot be called with confidence. Based on the germline V gene, the CDR1 and CDR2 sequences are SGHRS and YFSETQ. From cysteine to phenylalanine, the CDR3 is 12 amino acids long. CDR3 DNA only is kept here, 36 bases in frame from base 1. V is clipped by 5 bases and J by 4 bases, and the sequence between their germline boundaries is 7 bases long.